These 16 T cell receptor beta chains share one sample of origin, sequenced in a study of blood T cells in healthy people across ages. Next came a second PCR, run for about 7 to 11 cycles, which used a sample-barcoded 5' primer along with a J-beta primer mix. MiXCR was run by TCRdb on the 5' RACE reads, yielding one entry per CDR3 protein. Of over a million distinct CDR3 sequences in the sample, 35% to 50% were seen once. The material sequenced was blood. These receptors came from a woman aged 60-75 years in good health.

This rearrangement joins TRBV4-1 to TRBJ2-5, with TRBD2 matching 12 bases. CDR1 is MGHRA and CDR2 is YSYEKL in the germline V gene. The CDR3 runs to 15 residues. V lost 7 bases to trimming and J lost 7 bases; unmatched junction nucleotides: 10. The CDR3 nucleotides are TGCGCCAGCACACTCCGACTAGCGGGGGAAGGGACCCAGTACTTC. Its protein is CASTLRLAGEGTQYF.

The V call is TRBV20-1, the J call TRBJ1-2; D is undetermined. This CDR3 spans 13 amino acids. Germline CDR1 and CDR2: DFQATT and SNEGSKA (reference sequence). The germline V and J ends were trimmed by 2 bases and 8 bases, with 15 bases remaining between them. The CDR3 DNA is TGCAGTGCTAGACGGGCGGGCTTAGGCGGCTACACCTTC. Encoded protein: CSARRAGLGGYTF.

The CDR3 is CASSQLLGGPYEQYF. CDR3 bases: TGTGCCAGCAGCCAGTTGTTGGGGGGCCCCTACGAGCAGTACTTC. The chain has TRBV4-2 and TRBJ2-7; the D gene could be TRBD1 or TRBD2 (6 bases each). The germline V and J ends were trimmed by 3 bases and 2 bases, with 14 bases remaining between them. There are 15 residues in the CDR3. Germline CDR1 reads LGHNA; CDR2 reads YNFKEQ.

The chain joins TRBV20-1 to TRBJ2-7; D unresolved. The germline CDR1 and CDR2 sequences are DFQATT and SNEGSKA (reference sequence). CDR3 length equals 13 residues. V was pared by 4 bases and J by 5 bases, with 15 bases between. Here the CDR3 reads CSAKGNLLHEQYF. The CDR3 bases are TGCAGTGCTAAAGGGAACCTTCTCCACGAGCAGTACTTC.

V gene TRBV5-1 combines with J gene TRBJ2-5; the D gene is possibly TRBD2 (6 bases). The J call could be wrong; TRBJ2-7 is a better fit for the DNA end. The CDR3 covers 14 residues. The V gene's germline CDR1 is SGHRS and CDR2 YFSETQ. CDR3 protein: CASSPGTSIHEQYF. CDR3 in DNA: TGCGCCAGCAGCCCCGGGACTTCAATCCACGAGCAGTACTTC.

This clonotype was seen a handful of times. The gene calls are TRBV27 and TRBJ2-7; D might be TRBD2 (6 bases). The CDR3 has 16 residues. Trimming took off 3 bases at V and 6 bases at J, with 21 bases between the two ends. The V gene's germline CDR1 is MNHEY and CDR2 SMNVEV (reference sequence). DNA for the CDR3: TGTGCCAGCAGTTTGGGGACGGGAGAGGCGCCTACCGAGCAGTACTTC. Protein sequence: CASSLGTGEAPTEQYF.

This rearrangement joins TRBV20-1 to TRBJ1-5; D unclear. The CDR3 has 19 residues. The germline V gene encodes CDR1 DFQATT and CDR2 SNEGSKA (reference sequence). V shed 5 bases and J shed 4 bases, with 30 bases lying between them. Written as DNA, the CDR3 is TGCAGTGCTGGACCCCTCAGTTTAGTACTCTCCAATCGGAATCAGCCCCAGCATTTT. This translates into CSAGPLSLVLSNRNQPQHF.

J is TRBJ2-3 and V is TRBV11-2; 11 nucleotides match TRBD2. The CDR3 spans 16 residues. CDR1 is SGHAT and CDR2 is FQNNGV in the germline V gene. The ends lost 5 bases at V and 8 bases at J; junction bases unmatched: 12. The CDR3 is CASSRLPSGRRGTQYF. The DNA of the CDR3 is TGTGCCAGCAGCCGACTTCCTAGCGGGAGGAGAGGTACGCAGTATTTT.

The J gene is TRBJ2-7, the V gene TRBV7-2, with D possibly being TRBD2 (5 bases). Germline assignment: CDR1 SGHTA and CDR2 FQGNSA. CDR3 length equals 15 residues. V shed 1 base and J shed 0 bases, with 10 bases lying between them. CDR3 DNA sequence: TGTGCCAGCAGCTTAGAGGTGGGGAGCTCCTACGAGCAGTACTTC. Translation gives CASSLEVGSSYEQYF.

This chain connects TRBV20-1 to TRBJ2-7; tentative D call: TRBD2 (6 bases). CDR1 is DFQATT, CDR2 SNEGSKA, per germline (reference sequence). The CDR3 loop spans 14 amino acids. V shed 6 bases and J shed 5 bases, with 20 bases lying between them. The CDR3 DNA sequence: TGCAGTGCCTCCCTGGAGGGGCGGAGTAACGAGCAGTACTTC. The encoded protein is CSASLEGRSNEQYF.

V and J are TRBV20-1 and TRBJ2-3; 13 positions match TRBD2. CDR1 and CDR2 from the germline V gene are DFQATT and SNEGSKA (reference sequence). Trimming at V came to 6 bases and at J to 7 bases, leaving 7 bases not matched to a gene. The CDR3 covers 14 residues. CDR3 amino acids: CSAMGLAGRYTQYF. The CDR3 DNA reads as TGCAGTGCGATGGGACTAGCGGGAAGGTATACGCAGTATTTT.

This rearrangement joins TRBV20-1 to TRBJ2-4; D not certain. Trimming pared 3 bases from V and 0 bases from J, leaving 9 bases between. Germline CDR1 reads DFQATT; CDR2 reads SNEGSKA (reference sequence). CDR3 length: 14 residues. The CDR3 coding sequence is TGCAGTGCTAGTGCGTCGCTAGCCAAAAACATTCAGTACTTC. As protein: CSASASLAKNIQYF.

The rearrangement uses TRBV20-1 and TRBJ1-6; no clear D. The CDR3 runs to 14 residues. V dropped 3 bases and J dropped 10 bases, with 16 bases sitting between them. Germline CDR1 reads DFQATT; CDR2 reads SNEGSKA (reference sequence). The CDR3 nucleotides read TGCAGTGCTAGGTCGGGTCTCCAAGAATCACCCCTCCACTTT. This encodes CSARSGLQESPLHF.

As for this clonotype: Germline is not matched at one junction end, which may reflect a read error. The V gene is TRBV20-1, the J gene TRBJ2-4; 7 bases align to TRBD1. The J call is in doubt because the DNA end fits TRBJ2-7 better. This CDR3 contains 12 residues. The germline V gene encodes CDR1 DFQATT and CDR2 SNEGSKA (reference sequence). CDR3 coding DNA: TGCGGTGCTAGAGATAGGGACAGCGAGCAGTACTTC. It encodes CGARDRDSEQYF.

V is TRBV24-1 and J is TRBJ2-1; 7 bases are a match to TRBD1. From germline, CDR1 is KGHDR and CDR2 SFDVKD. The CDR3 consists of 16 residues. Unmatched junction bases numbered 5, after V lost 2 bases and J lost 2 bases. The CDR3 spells CATSDSRTGTYNEQFF. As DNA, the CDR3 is TGTGCCACCAGTGATTCCCGGACAGGAACCTACAATGAGCAGTTCTTC.

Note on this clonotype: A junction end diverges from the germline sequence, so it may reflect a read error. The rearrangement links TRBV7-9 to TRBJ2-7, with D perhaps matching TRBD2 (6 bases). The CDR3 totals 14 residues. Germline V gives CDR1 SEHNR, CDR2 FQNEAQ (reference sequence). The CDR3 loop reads CAGSQRNAGGEQYF. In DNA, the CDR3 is TGTGCCGGCAGCCAACGCAACGCCGGGGGCGAGCAGTACTTC. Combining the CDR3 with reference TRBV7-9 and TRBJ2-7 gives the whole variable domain DTGVSQNPRHKITKRGQNVTFRCDPISEHNRLYWYRQTLGQGPEFLTYFQNEAQLEKSRLLSDRFSAERPKGSFSTLEIQRTEQGDSAMYLCAGSQRNAGGEQYFGPGTRLTVT.